These 8 T cell receptor beta chains were sequenced from one sample in a study of T cells in Graves' hyperthyroidism and ophthalmopathy. The investigators amplified TCR beta CDR3 regions from RNA transcripts. HTBI primers were used for first-round RT-PCR of the TCR CDR3. Via MiXCR, TCRdb re-called the multiplex PCR reads, giving one row per CDR3 protein. The sample contains about 480,000 distinct CDR3 sequences, approximately 14% of which appear only once. The sequencing sample was made of blood. The receptors were gathered from a woman between 18 and 29 years old with Graves' hyperthyroidism.

This clonotype appeared many times. This sequence joins TRBV5-1 and TRBJ2-3, with 8 bases identical to TRBD2. Per germline, CDR1 SGHRS and CDR2 YFSETQ. J was trimmed by 5 bases and V by 2 bases; bases with no gene match: 10. The CDR3 runs 16 residues. CDR3 in DNA: TGCGCCAGCAGCTTTTCCCAAGCGGGAGCTCAAGATACGCAGTATTTT. Its translation is CASSFSQAGAQDTQYF.

With respect to this clonotype: Being one base from a much bigger clone, this may be a read error. V is TRBV12-3 or TRBV12-4 and J is TRBJ1-2, with D unclear. This CDR3 region has 14 residues. In DNA, the CDR3 is TGTGCCAGCAGCCAGACCGAGACTAACTATGGCCACACCTTC. It codes for CASSQTETNYGHTF.

Many counts were recorded for this clonotype. The genes are TRBV20-1 and TRBJ1-1, with TRBD1 matching over 11 bases. Germline V gene data show CDR1 as DFQATT and CDR2 as SNEGSKA (reference sequence). The CDR3 is 15 amino acids. Trimming took 2 bases from V and 7 from J; bases not matched to a gene: 9. CDR3 bases: TGCAGTGCTAGACCTGGACAGGGGGCACGATTTGAAGCTTTCTTT. This codes for CSARPGQGARFEAFF.

This clonotype occurred many times. V and J are TRBV2 and TRBJ2-7; a weak D match, TRBD2 (6 bases). The CDR3 has 13 amino acids. Germline CDR1 and CDR2: SNHLY and FYNNEI. Trimming pared 8 bases from V and 0 bases from J, leaving 11 bases between. CDR3 coding DNA: TGTGCCAGCGGACGGGAGACCTCCTACGAGCAGTACTTC. This gives the protein CASGRETSYEQYF.

This clonotype was seen at least ten times. CDR3 in amino acids: CASSPVDPAYEQYV. CDR3 in DNA: TGTGCCAGCTCTCCCGTCGACCCAGCGTACGAGCAGTACGTC. This chain uses TRBV18 with TRBJ2-7; D not certain. In germline, CDR1 is KGHSH, CDR2 LQKENI. Trimming took 6 bases from V and 4 from J, leaving 16 bases between them. The CDR3 consists of 14 residues.

The table lists this clonotype with many counts. J is TRBJ2-5 and V is TRBV20-1; 11 nucleotides match TRBD2. V shed 5 bases and J 3 bases; nucleotides not matched to a gene: 8. This CDR3 has 15 amino acids. CDR1 is DFQATT, CDR2 SNEGSKA, per germline (reference sequence). The CDR3 DNA follows: TGCAGTGCTCGAAGACTAGCGGGATCTAAAGAGACCCAGTACTTC. Translating gives CSARRLAGSKETQYF.

This clonotype was counted between two and nine times. The rearrangement uses TRBV29-1 and TRBJ2-3; 10 nucleotides match TRBD2. The CDR3 sequence is 17 residues long. From germline, CDR1 is SQVTM and CDR2 ANQGSEA. J lost 4 bases, V lost 6 bases, and 16 bases had no gene match. CDR3 in DNA: TGCAGCGTGGGGGGGGGGTATGTAGCGGGAGGAGCAGATACGCAGTATTTT. This sequence encodes CSVGGGYVAGGADTQYF.

A few counts support this clonotype. V and J are TRBV24-1 and TRBJ2-1; TRBD2 matches 12 bases. V lost 4 bases to trimming and J lost 6 bases; unmatched junction nucleotides: 9. Germline V gene data show CDR1 as KGHDR and CDR2 as SFDVKD. CDR3 length: 17 amino acids. This CDR3 is CATSDPSGREVVNEQFF. The CDR3 DNA reads as TGTGCCACCAGTGACCCTAGCGGGAGGGAAGTAGTCAATGAGCAGTTCTTC.